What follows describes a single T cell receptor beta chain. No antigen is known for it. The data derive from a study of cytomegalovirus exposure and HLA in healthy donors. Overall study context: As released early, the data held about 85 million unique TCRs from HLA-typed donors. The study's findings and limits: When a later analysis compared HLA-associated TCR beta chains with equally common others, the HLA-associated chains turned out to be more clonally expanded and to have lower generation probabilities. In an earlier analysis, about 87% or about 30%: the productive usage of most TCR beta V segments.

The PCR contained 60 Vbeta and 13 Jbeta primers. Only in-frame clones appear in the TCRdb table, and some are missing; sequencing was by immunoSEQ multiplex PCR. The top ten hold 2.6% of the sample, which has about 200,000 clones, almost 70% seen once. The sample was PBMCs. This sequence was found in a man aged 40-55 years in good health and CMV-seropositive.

The CDR3 DNA reads TGTGCCAGCAGCCCCCAGGGGGCGAACACCGGGGAGCTGTTTTTT. Protein product: CASSPQGANTGELFF. V is TRBV11-3 and J is TRBJ2-2, with 7 bases identical to TRBD1. V lost 5 bases and J lost 0; bases outside the gene matches: 3. There are 15 residues in the CDR3. Germline CDR1 SGHNT, CDR2 YENEEA. Variable domain in full (rest from reference TRBV11-3 and TRBJ2-2): EAGVVQSPRYKIIEKKQPVAFWCNPISGHNTLYWYLQNLGQGPELLIRYENEEAVDDSQLPKDRFSAERLKGVDSTLKIQPAELGDSAVYLCASSPQGANTGELFFGEGSRLTVL.